The present T cell receptor beta chain was sequenced within a study of cytomegalovirus exposure and HLA in healthy donors. The V gene's germline CDR1 is SGHTA and CDR2 FQGTGA. Trimming at V came to 5 bases and at J to 1 base, leaving 1 base not matched to a gene. This CDR3 has 14 residues. Profiling relied on immunoSEQ multiplex PCR, and the TCRdb table lists in-frame clones only, not all of them. The data contain around 220,000 clones, around 88% of them singletons. This sequence originates from a young woman in good health and CMV-seronegative. Sequences were obtained from PBMCs. This chain uses TRBV7-3 with TRBJ2-2; 7 bases align to TRBD2. The CDR3 DNA is TGTGCCAGCAGCAGCGGGGTGAACACCGGGGAGCTGTTTTTT. Protein: CASSSGVNTGELFF.